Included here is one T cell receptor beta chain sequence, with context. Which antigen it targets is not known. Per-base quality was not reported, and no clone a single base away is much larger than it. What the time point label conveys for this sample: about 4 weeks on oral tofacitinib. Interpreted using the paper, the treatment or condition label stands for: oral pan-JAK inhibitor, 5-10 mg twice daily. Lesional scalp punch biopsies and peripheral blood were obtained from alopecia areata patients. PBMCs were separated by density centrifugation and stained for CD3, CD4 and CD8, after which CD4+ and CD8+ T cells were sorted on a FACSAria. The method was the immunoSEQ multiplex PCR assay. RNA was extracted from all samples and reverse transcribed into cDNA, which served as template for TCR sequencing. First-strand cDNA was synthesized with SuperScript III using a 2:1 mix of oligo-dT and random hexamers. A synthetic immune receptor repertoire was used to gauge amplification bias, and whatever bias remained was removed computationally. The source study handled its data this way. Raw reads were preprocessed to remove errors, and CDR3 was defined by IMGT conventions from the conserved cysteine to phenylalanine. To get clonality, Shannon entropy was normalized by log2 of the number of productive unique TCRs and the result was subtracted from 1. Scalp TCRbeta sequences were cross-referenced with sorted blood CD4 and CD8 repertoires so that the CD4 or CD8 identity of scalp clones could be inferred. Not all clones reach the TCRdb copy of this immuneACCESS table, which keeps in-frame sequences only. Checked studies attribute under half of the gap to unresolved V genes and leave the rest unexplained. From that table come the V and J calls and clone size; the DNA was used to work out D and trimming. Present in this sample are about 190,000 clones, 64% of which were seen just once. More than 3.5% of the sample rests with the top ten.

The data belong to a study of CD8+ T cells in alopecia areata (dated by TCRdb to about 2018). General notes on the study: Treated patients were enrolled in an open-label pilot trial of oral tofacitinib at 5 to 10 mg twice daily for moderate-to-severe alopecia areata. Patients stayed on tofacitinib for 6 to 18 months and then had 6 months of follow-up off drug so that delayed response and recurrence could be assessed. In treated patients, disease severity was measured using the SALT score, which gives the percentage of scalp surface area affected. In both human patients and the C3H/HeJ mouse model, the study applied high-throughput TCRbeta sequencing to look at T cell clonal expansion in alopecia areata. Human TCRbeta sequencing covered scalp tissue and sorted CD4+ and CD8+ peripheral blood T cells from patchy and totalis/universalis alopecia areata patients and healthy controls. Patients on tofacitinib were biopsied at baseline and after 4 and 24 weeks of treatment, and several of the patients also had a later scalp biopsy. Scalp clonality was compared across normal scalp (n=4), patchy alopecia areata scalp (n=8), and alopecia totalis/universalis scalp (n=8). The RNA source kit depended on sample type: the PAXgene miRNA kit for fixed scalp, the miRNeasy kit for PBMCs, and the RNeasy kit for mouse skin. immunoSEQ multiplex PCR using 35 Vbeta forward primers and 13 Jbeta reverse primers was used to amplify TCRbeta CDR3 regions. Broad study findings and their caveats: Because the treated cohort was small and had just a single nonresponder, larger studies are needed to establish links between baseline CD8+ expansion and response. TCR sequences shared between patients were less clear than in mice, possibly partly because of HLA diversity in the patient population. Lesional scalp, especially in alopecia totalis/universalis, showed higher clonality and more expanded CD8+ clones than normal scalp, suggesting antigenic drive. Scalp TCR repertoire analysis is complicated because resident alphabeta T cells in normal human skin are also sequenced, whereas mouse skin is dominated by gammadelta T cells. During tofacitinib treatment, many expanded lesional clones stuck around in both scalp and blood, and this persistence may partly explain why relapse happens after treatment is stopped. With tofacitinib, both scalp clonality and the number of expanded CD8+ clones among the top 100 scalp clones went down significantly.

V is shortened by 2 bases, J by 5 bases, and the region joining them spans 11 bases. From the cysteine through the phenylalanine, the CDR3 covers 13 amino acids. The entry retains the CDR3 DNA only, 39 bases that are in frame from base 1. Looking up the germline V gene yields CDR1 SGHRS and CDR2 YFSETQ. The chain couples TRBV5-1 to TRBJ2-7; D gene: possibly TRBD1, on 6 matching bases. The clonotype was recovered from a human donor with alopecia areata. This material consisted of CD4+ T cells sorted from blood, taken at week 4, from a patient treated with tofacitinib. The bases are TGCGCCAGCAGCTTACAGGGTTCCCACGAGCAGTACTTC. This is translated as CASSLQGSHEQYF.